A single sample is the source of the 32 T cell receptor beta chains below, sequenced in a study of T cell changes during pregnancy in multiple sclerosis. Sequenced by immunoSEQ multiplex PCR; TCRdb stores in-frame clones only, minus some. The data show 35,000 to 55,000 clones, roughly 87% seen once. The material was CD4+ T cells from peripheral blood mononuclear cells, obtained after pregnancy. These receptors all stem from a female donor with multiple sclerosis, enrolled in a pregnancy study.

This chain uses TRBV2 with TRBJ2-2, with 9 bases identical to TRBD1. The CDR3 sequence is 16 residues long. The ends lost 5 bases at V and 3 bases at J; junction bases unmatched: 7. Germline CDR1 is SNHLY and CDR2 is FYNNEI. The chain's CDR3 is CASSWNRGRDTGELFF. The CDR3 DNA sequence: TGTGCCAGCAGTTGGAACAGGGGGCGGGACACCGGGGAGCTGTTTTTT.

The chain joins TRBV28 to TRBJ1-1; the match to TRBD1 covers 9 bases. This CDR3 has 17 residues. Per the germline V gene, CDR1 is MDHEN and CDR2 is SYDVKM. Trimming at V came to 6 bases and at J to 2 bases, leaving 13 bases not matched to a gene. The CDR3 here is CASRVTGGYRTNTEAFF. Written as DNA, the CDR3 is TGTGCCAGCAGAGTTACAGGGGGCTATAGGACTAACACTGAAGCTTTCTTT.

This chain links TRBV19 with TRBJ2-2; 8 bases agree with TRBD1. The germline CDR1 and CDR2 sequences are LNHDA and SQIVND (reference sequence). Trimming at V came to 6 bases and at J to 7 bases, leaving 7 bases not matched to a gene. CDR3 length: 14 amino acids. CDR3 region: CASSTQGAGGELFF. CDR3 DNA: TGTGCCAGTAGCACCCAGGGGGCTGGCGGGGAGCTGTTTTTT.

V and J are TRBV19 and TRBJ2-5; D is unresolved. This CDR3 is built from 13 residues. V dropped 2 bases and J dropped 2 bases, with 6 bases sitting between them. CDR1 is LNHDA, CDR2 SQIVND, per germline (reference sequence). Here the CDR3 reads CASSILEQETQYF. DNA of the CDR3: TGTGCCAGTAGTATACTAGAGCAAGAGACCCAGTACTTC.

The chain uses TRBV2 and TRBJ1-3, with D possibly being TRBD1 (6 bases). Germline assignment: CDR1 SNHLY and CDR2 FYNNEI. Trimming pared 10 bases from V and 2 bases from J, leaving 12 bases between. This CDR3 contains 13 residues. As DNA, the CDR3 is TGTGCCAACGGGGGGCGTCCTGGAAACACCATATATTTT. Its protein is CANGGRPGNTIYF.

The rearrangement joins TRBV10-3 to TRBJ2-7; the match to TRBD1 covers 7 bases. The CDR3 totals 19 residues. CDR1 is ENHRY, CDR2 SYGVKD, per germline. Germline trimming cut 1 base from V and 0 bases from J; bases unmatched to any gene: 15. CDR3 bases: TGTGCCATCAGTGAGTTCGGGTACAGGGGCCAACGGAACTCCTACGAGCAGTACTTC. Protein: CAISEFGYRGQRNSYEQYF.

This rearrangement joins TRBV2 to TRBJ1-1; TRBD1 matches at 7 bases. V lost 8 bases, J lost 3 bases, and 9 bases stayed unmatched. Germline V gene lookup returns CDR1 SNHLY and CDR2 FYNNEI. The CDR3 has 14 residues. CDR3 nucleotides: TGTGCCAGCCGACAGGGTACCCCTTACACTGAAGCTTTCTTT. It encodes CASRQGTPYTEAFF.

The chain couples TRBV29-1 to TRBJ2-5; 7 nucleotides align to TRBD1. The germline V gene has CDR1 SQVTM and CDR2 ANQGSEA. V lost 7 bases to trimming and J lost 5 bases; unmatched junction nucleotides: 10. The CDR3 loop spans 13 amino acids. This CDR3 reads CSAQLGGTETQYF. The CDR3 DNA reads as TGCAGCGCCCAGCTAGGGGGCACTGAGACCCAGTACTTC.

The chain employs TRBV18 and TRBJ2-6; D is perhaps TRBD1 (5 bases). Trimming pared 4 bases from V and 2 bases from J, leaving 12 bases between. This CDR3 comprises 16 residues. CDR1 is KGHSH and CDR2 is LQKENI in the germline V gene. The CDR3 loop reads CASSQTQGTGANVLTF. The CDR3 DNA reads TGTGCCAGCTCACAGACCCAGGGTACTGGGGCCAACGTCCTGACTTTC.

The chain recombines TRBV27 with TRBJ2-6; possibly TRBD2 for D (7 bases). V dropped 4 bases and J dropped 3 bases, with 16 bases sitting between them. CDR1 MNHEY and CDR2 SMNVEV come from the germline V gene (reference sequence). The CDR3 consists of 17 residues. In DNA, the CDR3 is TGTGCCAGCAGTTATTTGGGGGCGGGGGATGGGGCCAACGTCCTGACTTTC. Encoded protein: CASSYLGAGDGANVLTF. Full variable domain (outside the CDR3, taken from reference TRBV27 and TRBJ2-6): EAQVTQNPRYLITVTGKKLTVTCSQNMNHEYMSWYRQDPGLGLRQIYYSMNVEVTDKGDVPEGYKVSRKEKRNFPLILESPSPNQTSLYFCASSYLGAGDGANVLTFGAGSRLTVL.

The rearrangement joins TRBV19 to TRBJ1-1; 8 bases are shared with TRBD1. Losses at the gene ends were 8 bases for V and 3 bases for J; bases not matched to a gene: 5. Germline CDR1 and CDR2: LNHDA and SQIVND (reference sequence). This CDR3 spans 13 amino acids. In DNA form, the CDR3 reads TGTGCCAGTCTAGACAGGGGCGACACTGAAGCTTTCTTT. Amino acids: CASLDRGDTEAFF.

The chain uses TRBV5-4 and TRBJ1-5; tentative D call: TRBD1 (5 bases). The CDR3 covers 12 residues. From germline, CDR1 is SGHNT and CDR2 YYREEE (reference sequence). The ends were cut back, 4 bases at V and 9 bases at J, with 11 bases in the middle. CDR3 nucleotides: TGTGCCAGCAGCCTACCCCAGGGGCCCCAGCATTTT. Translating it yields CASSLPQGPQHF.

The chain has TRBV7-3 and TRBJ2-2; 14 nucleotides align to TRBD2. The CDR3 loop spans 16 amino acids. Germline CDR1 and CDR2: SGHTA and FQGTGA. After removal of 5 bases from V and 5 bases from J, the junction contained 4 bases not matched to a gene. The CDR3, as DNA: TGTGCCAGCAGCCCCGGACTAGCGGGAGGTACCGGGGAGCTGTTTTTT. It codes for CASSPGLAGGTGELFF.

This chain uses TRBV27 with TRBJ1-2; D unresolved. The V gene's germline CDR1 is MNHEY and CDR2 SMNVEV (reference sequence). The CDR3 covers 13 residues. V lost 2 bases and J lost 7, with 11 bases in between. The DNA of the CDR3 is TGTGCCAGCAGTTTAGTGATAGGAGGTGGCTACACCTTC. Translation: CASSLVIGGGYTF.

The V call is TRBV28, the J call TRBJ2-3, with a tentative D call TRBD1 (5 bases). V was pared by 5 bases and J by 2 bases, with 20 bases between. In germline, CDR1 is MDHEN, CDR2 SYDVKM. The CDR3 is 17 amino acids. For the CDR3, the DNA is TGTGCCAGCAGTCCAATGATCCGGACACCGACCACAGATACGCAGTATTTT. Translating it yields CASSPMIRTPTTDTQYF.

V gene TRBV10-3 combines with J gene TRBJ2-3; D gene uncertain. Trimming shortened V by 9 bases and J by 1 base, and 14 bases separated the two germline ends. Germline V gene data show CDR1 as ENHRY and CDR2 as SYGVKD. The CDR3 is made up of 14 amino acids. The CDR3 bases are TGTGCCATACAAGGAGTGGCGGGCACAGATACGCAGTATTTT. Translation: CAIQGVAGTDTQYF.

J is TRBJ1-3 and V is TRBV4-1; tentative D call: TRBD1 (5 bases). V lost 3 bases and J 2 bases, leaving 14 bases between the germline ends. The length of the CDR3 is 16 residues. CDR1 MGHRA and CDR2 YSYEKL come from the germline V gene. The CDR3 loop reads CASSHAPGRTGNTIYF. CDR3 sequence (DNA): TGCGCCAGCAGCCACGCCCCAGGGCGAACTGGAAACACCATATATTTT.

The V call is TRBV7-2, the J call TRBJ2-1, with TRBD1 identical over 7 bases. V lost 8 bases and J lost 7; bases outside the gene matches: 14. The CDR3 has 15 residues. The germline V gene has CDR1 SGHTA and CDR2 FQGNSA. The CDR3 DNA sequence: TGTGCCAGCCGACGCACCGGGACAGCGACAAATGAGCAGTTCTTC. This encodes CASRRTGTATNEQFF.

This clone was seen a few times. The chain links TRBV10-1 to TRBJ1-5, with D possibly matching TRBD1 (5 bases). V was trimmed by 2 bases and J by 3 bases, leaving 8 bases between them. CDR3 length: 14 residues. Germline V gene sequence: CDR1 WNHNN, CDR2 SYGVQD (reference sequence). CDR3 nucleotide sequence: TGCGCCAGCAGTGAGGGGGGGATCAATCAGCCCCAGCATTTT. It encodes CASSEGGINQPQHF.

The chain has TRBV5-6 and TRBJ1-5; the D gene is possibly TRBD1 (6 bases). V was trimmed by 4 bases and J by 7 bases, leaving 18 bases between them. CDR3 length: 15 amino acids. Germline V lookup: CDR1 SGHDT, CDR2 YYEEEE. CDR3 DNA sequence: TGTGCCAGCAGCCGCACAGGGTCTTCCCACCAGCCCCAGCATTTT. Its translation is CASSRTGSSHQPQHF.

This clone has a handful of counts. CDR3 in DNA: TGTGCCAGTAGGGGTGGACACACGGCGGCTGGCTACACCTTC. Protein: CASRGGHTAAGYTF. V and J are TRBV19 and TRBJ1-2; D possibly corresponds to TRBD1 (5 bases). The CDR3 loop spans 14 amino acids. Trimming shortened V by 6 bases and J by 7 bases, and 18 bases separated the two germline ends. The germline gives CDR1 LNHDA, CDR2 SQIVND (reference sequence). The full variable domain, its missing parts supplied by reference TRBV19 and TRBJ1-2, is DGGITQSPKYLFRKEGQNVTLSCEQNLNHDAMYWYRQDPGQGLRLIYYSQIVNDFQKGDIAEGYSVSREKKESFPLTVTSAQKNPTAFYLCASRGGHTAAGYTFGSGTRLTVV.

CDR3: CASSLVGQGTGYTF. For the CDR3, the DNA is TGTGCCAGCAGCTTGGTAGGACAGGGGACTGGCTACACCTTC. The chain joins TRBV5-6 to TRBJ1-2; 9 bases align to TRBD1. Losses at the gene ends were 0 bases for V and 7 bases for J; bases not matched to a gene: 4. Germline lookup yields CDR1 SGHDT and CDR2 YYEEEE. The CDR3 contains 14 residues.

The chain recombines TRBV6-5 with TRBJ1-4, with TRBD1 matching over 7 bases. Trimming took 6 bases from V and 8 from J; bases not matched to a gene: 6. In germline, CDR1 is MNHEY, CDR2 SVGAGI. This CDR3 spans 13 amino acids. Here the CDR3 DNA reads TGTGCCAGCAGCCCAGGGGGATGGGAAAAACTGTTTTTT. It yields the protein CASSPGGWEKLFF.

This chain connects TRBV5-5 to TRBJ2-7, with a tentative D call TRBD2 (6 bases). V was cut by 2 bases and J by 3 bases, with 12 bases left in between. The CDR3 runs 14 residues. CDR1 is SGHKS, CDR2 YYEKEE, per germline (reference sequence). The CDR3 region has the DNA TGTGCCAGCAGCTTAGGACGGGGGTACTACGAGCAGTACTTC. Translation gives CASSLGRGYYEQYF.

A note on this clone: Other DNA sequences in the sample encode the same CDR3. J is TRBJ2-1 and V is TRBV9; a possible D gene is TRBD2 (5 bases). The CDR3 has 15 residues. V dropped 0 bases and J dropped 3 bases, with 10 bases sitting between them. The V gene's germline CDR1 is SGDLS and CDR2 YYNGEE. DNA of the CDR3: TGTGCCAGCAGCGTAGCATCCAGCGGCTACAATGAGCAGTTCTTC. Translating gives CASSVASSGYNEQFF.

The rearrangement joins TRBV21-1 to TRBJ1-2. TRBV21-1 is a pseudogene segment. The CDR3 covers 13 residues. The CDR3: CASILRGGCGYTF. The CDR3 DNA reads as TGTGCCAGCATTCTGAGGGGGGGGTGCGGCTACACCTTC.

V and J are TRBV5-1 and TRBJ1-5; 9 bases line up with TRBD1. With 4 bases clipped from V and 7 bases from J, the junction kept 9 bases outside the gene matches. Germline CDR1 reads SGHRS; CDR2 reads YFSETQ. This CDR3 is built from 15 residues. This CDR3 is CASSPGTGMDQPQHF. The CDR3 DNA reads as TGCGCCAGCAGCCCCGGGACAGGGATGGACCAGCCCCAGCATTTT.

This chain connects TRBV7-9 to TRBJ2-7, with a weak D call TRBD1 (6 bases). Trimming removed 5 bases from V and 4 bases from J, with 9 bases in between. Germline V CDR1 and CDR2: SEHNR, FQNEAQ (reference sequence). This CDR3 has 12 amino acids. For the CDR3, the DNA is TGTGCCAGCAGCCCCGGACAGTACGAGCAGTACTTC. Its translation is CASSPGQYEQYF.

The chain couples TRBV9 to TRBJ2-1; D is unresolved. Looked up from germline, CDR1 is SGDLS and CDR2 is YYNGEE. The V end was cut by 0 bases, the J end by 3 bases, with 13 bases between. This CDR3 is 16 amino acids long. CDR3: CASSVVPSTYYNEQFF. CDR3 nucleotide sequence: TGTGCCAGCAGCGTAGTTCCATCAACATACTACAATGAGCAGTTCTTC.

The gene calls are TRBV18 and TRBJ2-3, with D perhaps matching TRBD2 (6 bases). The CDR3 has 13 residues. CDR1 and CDR2 (germline): KGHSH, LQKENI. Trimming took 3 bases from V and 5 from J, leaving 9 bases between them. The CDR3 sequence: CASSPGGEDTQYF. The CDR3 DNA sequence: TGTGCCAGCTCACCCGGAGGGGAAGATACGCAGTATTTT. The whole variable domain, remainder taken from reference TRBV18 and TRBJ2-3, is NAGVMQNPRHLVRRRGQEARLRCSPMKGHSHVYWYRQLPEEGLKFMVYLQKENIIDESGMPKERFSAEFPKEGPSILRIQQVVRGDSAAYFCASSPGGEDTQYFGPGTRLTVL.

This clone turned up a few times. The CDR3 loop reads CASSEFSNVAVEAFF. The CDR3 coding sequence is TGTGCCAGCAGTGAATTCAGTAATGTGGCGGTCGAAGCTTTCTTT. This chain links TRBV25-1 with TRBJ1-1; D is undetermined. Germline loops: CDR1 MGHDK, CDR2 SYGVNS. The CDR3 runs 15 residues. V lost 1 base to trimming and J lost 8 bases, with 17 bases between them.

This chain links TRBV29-1 with TRBJ1-5; the D gene is possibly TRBD1 (5 bases). CDR3 length: 12 residues. V lost 4 bases and J 4 bases, leaving 8 bases between the germline ends. Germline CDR1 SQVTM, CDR2 ANQGSEA. CDR3 amino acids: CSVGQGNQPQHF. For the CDR3, the DNA is TGCAGCGTTGGTCAGGGAAATCAGCCCCAGCATTTT.